The rows below give T cell receptor beta chains drawn from one sample of a study of follicular helper T cells after annual influenza vaccination. Libraries were prepared by immunoSEQ multiplex PCR; TCRdb keeps only in-frame clonotypes and omits some of them. The sample gives approximately 10,000 clones, 80% to 85% of which show up once; roughly 0.9% is in the top ten. This specimen consisted of CXCR5- memory CD4+ T cells sorted from blood, obtained 6 weeks after influenza vaccination. All receptors come from an adult who received the influenza vaccine. Both conserved end residues are part of each CDR3. Each record gives: J gene, clone size, D gene, V gene, CDR3 protein, CDR3 DNA. D genes are given only for firm matches. Expanded clones are given a class, and other clones once, few, many or no size at all.

j_call: TRBJ2-1; clone_size: .; d_call: TRBD2; v_call: TRBV7-2; cdr3_aa: CASSLSGGGYNEQFF; cdr3_nt: TGTGCCAGCAGCCTTAGCGGGGGGGGCTACAATGAGCAGTTCTTC
j_call: TRBJ2-1; clone_size: .; d_call: TRBD2; v_call: TRBV18; cdr3_aa: CASSRTGTTSGGNEQFF; cdr3_nt: TGTGCCAGCTCTCGCACCGGGACGACCTCCGGGGGGAATGAGCAGTTCTTC
j_call: TRBJ1-4; clone_size: .; d_call: .; v_call: TRBV14; cdr3_aa: CASSPWGSGNEKLFF; cdr3_nt: TGTGCCAGCAGCCCCTGGGGGTCCGGTAATGAAAAACTGTTTTTT
j_call: TRBJ2-6; clone_size: .; d_call: TRBD1; v_call: TRBV19; cdr3_aa: CASSSNPGQGPSGANVLTF; cdr3_nt: TGTGCCAGTAGTAGCAATCCGGGACAGGGGCCCTCTGGGGCCAACGTCCTGACTTTC
j_call: TRBJ1-4; clone_size: .; d_call: .; v_call: TRBV19; cdr3_aa: CASRISGRTTNEKLFF; cdr3_nt: TGTGCCAGTAGGATCTCGGGGAGGACAACTAATGAAAAACTGTTTTTT
j_call: TRBJ1-6; clone_size: .; d_call: .; v_call: TRBV30; cdr3_aa: CAWSVGGTSSYNSPLHF; cdr3_nt: TGTGCCTGGAGTGTTGGGGGAACCAGCTCCTATAATTCACCCCTCCACTTT
j_call: TRBJ1-5; clone_size: .; d_call: TRBD1; v_call: TRBV5-6; cdr3_aa: CASSLGQGAAQPQHF; cdr3_nt: TGTGCCAGCAGCTTGGGGCAGGGGGCCGCTCAGCCCCAGCATTTT
j_call: TRBJ2-5; clone_size: once; d_call: TRBD1; v_call: TRBV4-2; cdr3_aa: CASSQEGTGEETQYF; cdr3_nt: TGTGCCAGCAGCCAAGAAGGGACAGGGGAAGAGACCCAGTACTTC
j_call: TRBJ1-1; clone_size: once; d_call: .; v_call: TRBV19; cdr3_aa: CASSKSGTGSAEAFF; cdr3_nt: TGTGCCAGTAGTAAGTCAGGGACTGGTAGCGCTGAAGCTTTCTTT
j_call: TRBJ1-4; clone_size: .; d_call: TRBD1; v_call: TRBV19; cdr3_aa: CASTALGDSGEKLFF; cdr3_nt: TGTGCCAGTACCGCCTTAGGGGACAGCGGTGAAAAACTGTTTTTT
j_call: TRBJ2-3; clone_size: .; d_call: TRBD1; v_call: TRBV29-1; cdr3_aa: CSGGTGTVGYPDTQYF; cdr3_nt: TGCAGCGGTGGGACAGGGACCGTCGGCTACCCAGATACGCAGTATTTT
j_call: TRBJ1-6; clone_size: .; d_call: .; v_call: TRBV6-1; cdr3_aa: CATSFEHSPLHF; cdr3_nt: TGTGCTACCAGTTTCGAGCATTCACCCCTCCACTTT
j_call: TRBJ2-1; clone_size: .; d_call: TRBD2; v_call: TRBV28; cdr3_aa: CASSPYRGSGLAAANEQFF; cdr3_nt: TGTGCCAGCAGCCCTTATAGGGGATCGGGACTAGCCGCCGCCAATGAGCAGTTCTTC
j_call: TRBJ2-7; clone_size: .; d_call: TRBD2; v_call: TRBV6-1; cdr3_aa: CASSDLTSLRQQYF; cdr3_nt: TGTGCCAGCAGCGACCTGACTAGCCTAAGACAGCAGTACTTC
j_call: TRBJ1-3; clone_size: .; d_call: TRBD1; v_call: TRBV6-5; cdr3_aa: CASSWDSSGNTTYF; cdr3_nt: TGTGCCAGCAGTTGGGACAGCTCTGGAAACACCACATATTTT
j_call: TRBJ2-1; clone_size: .; d_call: .; v_call: TRBV7-9; cdr3_aa: CASSSRGNEQFF; cdr3_nt: TGTGCCAGCAGCTCCCGGGGCAATGAGCAGTTCTTC
j_call: TRBJ1-1; clone_size: .; d_call: TRBD1; v_call: TRBV5-1; cdr3_aa: CASSIRTGGLKNTEAFF; cdr3_nt: TGCGCCAGCAGCATTCGGACAGGGGGCCTAAAGAACACTGAAGCTTTCTTT
j_call: TRBJ2-3; clone_size: .; d_call: .; v_call: TRBV7-9; cdr3_aa: CASSDTDTQYF; cdr3_nt: TGTGCCAGCAGCGACACAGATACGCAGTATTTT
j_call: TRBJ2-1; clone_size: .; d_call: .; v_call: TRBV2; cdr3_aa: CASSVAVSSYNEQFF; cdr3_nt: TGTGCCAGCAGTGTGGCGGTGAGCTCCTACAATGAGCAGTTCTTC
j_call: TRBJ2-7; clone_size: .; d_call: TRBD2; v_call: TRBV5-1; cdr3_aa: CASSDPLAGFYEQYF; cdr3_nt: TGCGCCAGCTCCGATCCACTAGCGGGATTCTACGAGCAGTACTTC
j_call: TRBJ2-1; clone_size: .; d_call: .; v_call: TRBV27; cdr3_aa: CASSLWMENEQFF; cdr3_nt: TGTGCCAGCAGTTTATGGATGGAGAATGAGCAGTTCTTC
j_call: TRBJ2-7; clone_size: .; d_call: .; v_call: TRBV13; cdr3_aa: CASSLRPGGYASYEQYF; cdr3_nt: TGTGCCAGCAGCTTACGCCCTGGCGGATACGCCTCCTACGAGCAGTACTTC
j_call: TRBJ1-1; clone_size: .; d_call: .; v_call: TRBV15; cdr3_aa: CATRDREAGDTEAFF; cdr3_nt: TGTGCCACCAGGGACAGAGAGGCCGGGGACACTGAAGCTTTCTTT
j_call: TRBJ2-1; clone_size: .; d_call: TRBD1; v_call: TRBV5-1; cdr3_aa: CASSFGQGSYNEQFF; cdr3_nt: TGCGCCAGCAGCTTCGGACAGGGGTCCTACAATGAGCAGTTCTTC
j_call: TRBJ2-5; clone_size: few; d_call: .; v_call: TRBV6-1; cdr3_aa: CASGTETQYF; cdr3_nt: TGTGCCAGCGGGACTGAGACCCAGTACTTC
j_call: TRBJ1-5; clone_size: few; d_call: .; v_call: TRBV4-2; cdr3_aa: CASSSEGRGNQPQHF; cdr3_nt: TGTGCCAGCAGCTCGGAGGGTAGGGGCAATCAGCCCCAGCATTTT
j_call: TRBJ2-7; clone_size: .; d_call: .; v_call: TRBV7-3; cdr3_aa: CASSHRRSIYYEQYF; cdr3_nt: TGTGCCAGCAGCCACCGAAGGAGTATATACTACGAGCAGTACTTC
j_call: TRBJ2-1; clone_size: once; d_call: TRBD2; v_call: TRBV19; cdr3_aa: CASSQYPLAGDHNEQFF; cdr3_nt: TGTGCCAGTAGTCAATATCCCTTAGCGGGAGATCACAATGAGCAGTTCTTC
j_call: TRBJ1-1; clone_size: .; d_call: .; v_call: TRBV18; cdr3_aa: CASSPTRDTEAFF; cdr3_nt: TGTGCCAGCTCACCAACCAGGGACACTGAAGCTTTCTTT
j_call: TRBJ2-1; clone_size: .; d_call: TRBD2; v_call: TRBV4-3; cdr3_aa: CASSQEVVAGGPYNEQFF; cdr3_nt: TGCGCCAGCAGCCAAGAAGTGGTAGCGGGAGGACCCTACAATGAGCAGTTCTTC
j_call: TRBJ2-2; clone_size: .; d_call: TRBD1; v_call: TRBV2; cdr3_aa: CASSADRVNTGELFF; cdr3_nt: TGTGCCAGCAGTGCGGACAGGGTGAACACCGGGGAGCTGTTTTTT
j_call: TRBJ2-7; clone_size: .; d_call: .; v_call: TRBV15; cdr3_aa: CAISIERYSYEQYF; cdr3_nt: TGTGCCATTTCGATTGAGCGGTACTCCTACGAGCAGTACTTC
j_call: TRBJ1-4; clone_size: .; d_call: .; v_call: TRBV7-9; cdr3_aa: CASSPTTNEKLFF; cdr3_nt: TGTGCCAGCAGCCCTACCACTAATGAAAAACTGTTTTTT
j_call: TRBJ2-7; clone_size: .; d_call: .; v_call: TRBV19; cdr3_aa: CASSNKYPTSYEQYF; cdr3_nt: TGTGCCAGTAGTAACAAGTACCCGACATCCTACGAGCAGTACTTC
j_call: TRBJ1-3; clone_size: .; d_call: .; v_call: TRBV5-6; cdr3_aa: CASRRGKGAGNTIYF; cdr3_nt: TGTGCCAGCAGAAGGGGAAAGGGCGCTGGAAACACCATATATTTT
j_call: TRBJ1-4; clone_size: .; d_call: .; v_call: TRBV5-1; cdr3_aa: CASRAGEPNEKLFF; cdr3_nt: TGCGCCAGCAGGGCGGGGGAACCTAATGAAAAACTGTTTTTT
j_call: TRBJ2-3; clone_size: .; d_call: .; v_call: TRBV6-5; cdr3_aa: CASIYTQYF; cdr3_nt: TGTGCCAGCATATATACGCAGTATTTT
j_call: TRBJ2-7; clone_size: .; d_call: TRBD2; v_call: TRBV27; cdr3_aa: CASSRTRTYEQYF; cdr3_nt: TGTGCCAGCAGTAGGACTAGAACCTACGAGCAGTACTTC
j_call: TRBJ2-2; clone_size: .; d_call: .; v_call: TRBV7-7; cdr3_aa: CASSLDRTGELFF; cdr3_nt: TGTGCTAGCAGCCTAGACCGCACCGGGGAGCTGTTTTTT
j_call: TRBJ1-5; clone_size: .; d_call: TRBD1; v_call: TRBV6-1; cdr3_aa: CASGTERNQPQHF; cdr3_nt: TGTGCCAGCGGGACAGAGCGCAATCAGCCCCAGCATTTT
j_call: TRBJ1-2; clone_size: .; d_call: .; v_call: TRBV25-1; cdr3_aa: CASSENQGNYGYTF; cdr3_nt: TGTGCCAGCAGTGAAAATCAGGGAAACTATGGCTACACCTTC
j_call: TRBJ1-1; clone_size: .; d_call: .; v_call: TRBV6-5; cdr3_aa: CASSYDSPNTEAFF; cdr3_nt: TGTGCCAGCAGTTACGACAGCCCGAACACTGAAGCTTTCTTT
j_call: TRBJ1-4; clone_size: .; d_call: TRBD1; v_call: TRBV19; cdr3_aa: CASSIGDRDEKLFF; cdr3_nt: TGTGCCAGTAGTATAGGGGACAGGGACGAAAAACTGTTTTTT
j_call: TRBJ2-7; clone_size: .; d_call: .; v_call: TRBV7-2; cdr3_aa: CASSPLVSLEQYF; cdr3_nt: TGTGCCAGCAGCCCCCTAGTGTCTCTCGAGCAGTACTTC
j_call: TRBJ1-2; clone_size: .; d_call: .; v_call: TRBV5-6; cdr3_aa: CASTRGPYPGYTF; cdr3_nt: TGTGCCAGCACCCGTGGGCCTTATCCTGGCTACACCTTC
j_call: TRBJ2-7; clone_size: .; d_call: TRBD1; v_call: TRBV7-9; cdr3_aa: CASSGTGSLEQYF; cdr3_nt: TGTGCCAGCTCCGGGACAGGGTCTCTCGAGCAGTACTTC
j_call: TRBJ2-2; clone_size: .; d_call: TRBD2; v_call: TRBV19; cdr3_aa: CASNSGGAGPGELFF; cdr3_nt: TGTGCCAGTAACAGCGGGGGGGCCGGACCCGGGGAGCTGTTTTTT
j_call: TRBJ1-2; clone_size: .; d_call: .; v_call: TRBV5-1; cdr3_aa: CASSLGSGTANYGYTF; cdr3_nt: TGCGCCAGCAGCTTGGGGTCCGGGACGGCTAACTATGGCTACACCTTC
j_call: TRBJ1-3; clone_size: .; d_call: .; v_call: TRBV6-5; cdr3_aa: CASSFQRAGGNTIYF; cdr3_nt: TGTGCCAGCAGTTTCCAAAGGGCAGGGGGAAACACCATATATTTT
j_call: TRBJ2-5; clone_size: .; d_call: .; v_call: TRBV2; cdr3_aa: CASSVDSTGTQYF; cdr3_nt: TGTGCCAGCAGTGTGGACTCTACAGGGACCCAGTACTTC
j_call: TRBJ1-1; clone_size: .; d_call: .; v_call: TRBV29-1; cdr3_aa: CSVEAGLNTEAFF; cdr3_nt: TGCAGCGTTGAGGCCGGCCTGAACACTGAAGCTTTCTTT
j_call: TRBJ2-1; clone_size: .; d_call: TRBD1; v_call: TRBV28; cdr3_aa: CASSLDRGKNNEQFF; cdr3_nt: TGTGCCAGCAGTTTGGACAGGGGTAAAAACAATGAGCAGTTCTTC
j_call: TRBJ2-1; clone_size: once; d_call: .; v_call: TRBV27; cdr3_aa: CASSFRDSDNEQFF; cdr3_nt: TGTGCCAGCAGTTTCCGGGACTCTGACAATGAGCAGTTCTTC
j_call: TRBJ1-2; clone_size: .; d_call: .; v_call: TRBV18; cdr3_aa: CASSPDQNSGYTF; cdr3_nt: TGTGCCAGCTCCCCGGACCAAAACAGTGGCTACACCTTC
j_call: TRBJ1-1; clone_size: .; d_call: TRBD1; v_call: TRBV25-1; cdr3_aa: CATWTGGNTEAFF; cdr3_nt: TGTGCCACCTGGACAGGGGGAAACACTGAAGCTTTCTTT
j_call: TRBJ1-1; clone_size: .; d_call: .; v_call: TRBV29-1; cdr3_aa: CSVGIGNMNTEAFF; cdr3_nt: TGCAGCGTGGGGATAGGGAACATGAACACTGAAGCTTTCTTT
j_call: TRBJ2-1; clone_size: .; d_call: .; v_call: TRBV19; cdr3_aa: CASSVTLGGGGEQFF; cdr3_nt: TGTGCCAGTAGTGTCACCCTAGGGGGAGGAGGTGAGCAGTTCTTC
j_call: TRBJ2-1; clone_size: .; d_call: TRBD2; v_call: TRBV6-6; cdr3_aa: CASSYDGRGYEQFF; cdr3_nt: TGTGCCAGCAGTTACGACGGGAGGGGCTATGAGCAGTTCTTC